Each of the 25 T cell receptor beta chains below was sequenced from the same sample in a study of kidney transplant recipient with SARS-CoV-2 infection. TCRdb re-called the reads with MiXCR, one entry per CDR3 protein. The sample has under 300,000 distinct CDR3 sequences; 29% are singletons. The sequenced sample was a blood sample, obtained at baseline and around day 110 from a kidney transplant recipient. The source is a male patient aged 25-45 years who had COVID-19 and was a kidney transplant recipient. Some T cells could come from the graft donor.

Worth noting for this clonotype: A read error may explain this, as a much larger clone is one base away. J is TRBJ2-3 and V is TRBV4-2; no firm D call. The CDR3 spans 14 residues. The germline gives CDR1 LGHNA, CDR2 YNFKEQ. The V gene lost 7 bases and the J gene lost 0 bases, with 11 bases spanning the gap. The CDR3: CASNREPSTDTQYF. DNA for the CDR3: TGTGCCAGCAACCGAGAGCCTAGCACAGATACGCAGTATTTT.

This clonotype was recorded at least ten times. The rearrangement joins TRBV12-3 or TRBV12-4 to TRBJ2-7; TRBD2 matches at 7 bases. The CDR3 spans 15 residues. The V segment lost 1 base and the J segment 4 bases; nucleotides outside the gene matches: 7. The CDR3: CASSLGGGGSYEQYF. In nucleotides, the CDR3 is TGTGCCAGCAGTTTAGGGGGGGGGGGTTCTTACGAGCAGTACTTC.

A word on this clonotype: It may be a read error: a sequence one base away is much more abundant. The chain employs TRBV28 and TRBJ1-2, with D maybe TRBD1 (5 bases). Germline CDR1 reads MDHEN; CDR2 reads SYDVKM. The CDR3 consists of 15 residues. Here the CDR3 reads CASGFLGVLGGYYTF. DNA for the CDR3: TGTGCCAGCGGTTTTCTTGGGGTTCTCGGGGGGTACTACACCTTC.

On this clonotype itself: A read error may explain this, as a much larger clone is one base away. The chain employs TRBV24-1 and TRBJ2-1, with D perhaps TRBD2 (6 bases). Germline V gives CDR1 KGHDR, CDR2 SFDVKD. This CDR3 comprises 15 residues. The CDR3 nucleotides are TGTGCCACCAGTGATCCGGAGGGATCTGGAGAGACCCAGCACTTC. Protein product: CATSDPEGSGETQHF.

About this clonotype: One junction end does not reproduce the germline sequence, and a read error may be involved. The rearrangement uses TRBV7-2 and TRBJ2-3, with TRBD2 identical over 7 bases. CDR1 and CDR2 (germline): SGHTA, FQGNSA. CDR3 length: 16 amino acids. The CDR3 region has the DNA TGTGCCAGCAGCTTGACGGTCGAAGCGGGGAGAGAGACCCGGTACTTC. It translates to CASSLTVEAGRETRYF.

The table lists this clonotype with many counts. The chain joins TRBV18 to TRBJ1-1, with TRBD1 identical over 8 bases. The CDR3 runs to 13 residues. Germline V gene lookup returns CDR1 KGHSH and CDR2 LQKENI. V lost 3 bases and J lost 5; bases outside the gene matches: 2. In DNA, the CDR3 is TGTGCCAGCTCACCCCGACAGGGGACTGAAGCTTTCTTT. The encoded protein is CASSPRQGTEAFF.

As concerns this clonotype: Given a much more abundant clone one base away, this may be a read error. CDR3 bases: TGTGCCAGCAGTTTAGCGGGATACAACTACGAGCAGTACTTC. Protein sequence: CASSLAGYNYEQYF. The chain is built from TRBV6-2 or TRBV6-3 and TRBJ2-4, with TRBD2 identical over 8 bases. The J call may be wrong; the DNA end is better matched by TRBJ2-7. The CDR3 sequence is 14 residues long. The V gene's germline CDR1 is MNHEY and CDR2 SVGEGT.

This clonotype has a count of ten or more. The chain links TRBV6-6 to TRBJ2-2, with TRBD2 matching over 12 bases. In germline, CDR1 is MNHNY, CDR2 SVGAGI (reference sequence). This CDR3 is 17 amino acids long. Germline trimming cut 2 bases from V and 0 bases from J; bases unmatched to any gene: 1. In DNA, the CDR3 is TGTGCCAGCAGTTACGGGACTAGCGGGTCGAACACCGGGGAGCTGTTTTTT. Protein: CASSYGTSGSNTGELFF.

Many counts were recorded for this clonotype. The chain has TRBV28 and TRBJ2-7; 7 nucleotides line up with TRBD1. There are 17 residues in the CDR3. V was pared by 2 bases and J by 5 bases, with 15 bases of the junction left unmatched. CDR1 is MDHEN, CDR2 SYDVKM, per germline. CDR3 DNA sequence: TGTGCCAGCAGTTTAAAACGTCCCCGAGGGACAGACCACGAGCAGTACTTC. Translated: CASSLKRPRGTDHEQYF.

The CDR3 nucleotides are TGCGCCAGCAGCTCCGACAGGGTTTTATACGATGAGCAGTTCTTC. As protein: CASSSDRVLYDEQFF. The rearrangement joins TRBV5-1 to TRBJ2-1; 7 bases align to TRBD1. V lost 3 bases and J lost 8; bases outside the gene matches: 11. This CDR3 spans 15 amino acids. Germline V gene lookup returns CDR1 SGHRS and CDR2 YFSETQ.

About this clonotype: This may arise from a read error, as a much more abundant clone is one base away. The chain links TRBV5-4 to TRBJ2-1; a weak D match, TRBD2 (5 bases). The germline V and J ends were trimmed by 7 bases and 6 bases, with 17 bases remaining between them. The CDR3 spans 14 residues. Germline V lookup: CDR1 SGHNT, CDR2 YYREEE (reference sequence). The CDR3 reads CASSFVGVFNEQFF. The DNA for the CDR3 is TGTGCCAGCTCTTTTGTGGGAGTTTTCAATGAGCAGTTCTTC.

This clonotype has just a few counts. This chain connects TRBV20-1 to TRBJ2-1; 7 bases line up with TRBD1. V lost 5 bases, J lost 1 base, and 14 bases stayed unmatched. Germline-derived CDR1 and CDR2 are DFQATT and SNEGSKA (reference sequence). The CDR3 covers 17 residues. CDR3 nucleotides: TGCAGTGCTGGGGTTGACAGGGAGATCTGGTCCTACAATGAGCAGTTCTTC. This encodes CSAGVDREIWSYNEQFF.

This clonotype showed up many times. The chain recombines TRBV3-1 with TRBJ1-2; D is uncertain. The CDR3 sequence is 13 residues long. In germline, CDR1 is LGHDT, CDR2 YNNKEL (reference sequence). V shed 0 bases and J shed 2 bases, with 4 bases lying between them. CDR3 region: CASSQDGNYGYTF. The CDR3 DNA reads TGTGCCAGCAGCCAAGATGGCAACTATGGCTACACCTTC.

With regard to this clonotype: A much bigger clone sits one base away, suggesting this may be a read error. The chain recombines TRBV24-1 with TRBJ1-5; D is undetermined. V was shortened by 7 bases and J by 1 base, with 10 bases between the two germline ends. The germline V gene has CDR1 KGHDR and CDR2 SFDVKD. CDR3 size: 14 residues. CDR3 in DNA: TGTGCCACCAGAGACGGGGAAAGCAATCAGCCCCAGCATTTT. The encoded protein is CATRDGESNQPQHF.

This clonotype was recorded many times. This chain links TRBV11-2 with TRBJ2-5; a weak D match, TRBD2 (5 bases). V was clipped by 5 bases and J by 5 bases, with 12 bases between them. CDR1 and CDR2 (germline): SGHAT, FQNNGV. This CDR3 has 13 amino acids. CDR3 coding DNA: TGTGCCAGCAGCCCCGCCGGCGGGGAGACCCAGTACTTC. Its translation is CASSPAGGETQYF.

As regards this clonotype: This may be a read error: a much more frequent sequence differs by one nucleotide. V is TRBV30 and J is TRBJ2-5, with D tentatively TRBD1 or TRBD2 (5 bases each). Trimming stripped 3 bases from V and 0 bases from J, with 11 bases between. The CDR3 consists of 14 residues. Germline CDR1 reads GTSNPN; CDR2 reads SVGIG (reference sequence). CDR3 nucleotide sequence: TGTGCCTGGAGGGGGGATAGGTACCAAGAGACCCAGTACTTC. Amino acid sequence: CAWRGDRYQETQYF.

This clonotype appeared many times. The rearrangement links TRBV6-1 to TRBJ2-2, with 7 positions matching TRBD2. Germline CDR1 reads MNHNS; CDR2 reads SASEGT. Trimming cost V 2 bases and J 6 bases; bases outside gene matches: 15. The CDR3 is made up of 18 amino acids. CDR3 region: CASSEIGPAGVGAGELFF. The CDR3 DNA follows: TGTGCCAGCAGTGAAATTGGGCCGGCGGGAGTTGGAGCCGGGGAGCTGTTTTTT.

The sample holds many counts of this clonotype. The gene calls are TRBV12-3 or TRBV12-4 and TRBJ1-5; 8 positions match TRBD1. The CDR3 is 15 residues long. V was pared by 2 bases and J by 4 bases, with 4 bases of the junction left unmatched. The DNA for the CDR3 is TGTGCCAGCAGTTTAATGACAGGGGAGAATCAGCCCCAGCATTTT. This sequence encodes CASSLMTGENQPQHF.

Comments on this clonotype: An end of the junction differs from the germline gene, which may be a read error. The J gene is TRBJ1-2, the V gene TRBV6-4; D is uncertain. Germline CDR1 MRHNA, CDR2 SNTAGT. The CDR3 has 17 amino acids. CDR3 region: CAGSEIYSHGKTYGYTF. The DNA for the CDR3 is TGTGCCGGCAGTGAAATATACTCACACGGAAAGACCTATGGCTACACCTTC.

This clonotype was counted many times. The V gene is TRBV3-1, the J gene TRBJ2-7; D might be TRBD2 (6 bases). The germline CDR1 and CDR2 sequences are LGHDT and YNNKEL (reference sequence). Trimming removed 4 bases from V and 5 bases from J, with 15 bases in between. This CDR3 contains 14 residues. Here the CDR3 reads CASSPSAGSDEQYF. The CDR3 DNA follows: TGTGCCAGCAGCCCCAGCGCCGGGAGCGACGAGCAGTACTTC.

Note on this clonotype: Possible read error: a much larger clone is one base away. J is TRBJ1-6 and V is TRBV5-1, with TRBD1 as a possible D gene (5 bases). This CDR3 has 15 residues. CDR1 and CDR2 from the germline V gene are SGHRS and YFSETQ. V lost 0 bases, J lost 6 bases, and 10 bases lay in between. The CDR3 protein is CASSLGAGGNSPLHF. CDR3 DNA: TGCGCCAGCAGCTTGGGCGCTGGGGGTAATTCACCCCTCCACTTT.

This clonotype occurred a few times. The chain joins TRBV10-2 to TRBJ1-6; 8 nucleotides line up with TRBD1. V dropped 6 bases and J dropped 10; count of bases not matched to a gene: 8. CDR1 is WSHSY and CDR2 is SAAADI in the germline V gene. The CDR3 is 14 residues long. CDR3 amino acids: CASSTLTGGSPLHF. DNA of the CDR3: TGCGCCAGCAGCACTCTCACAGGGGGATCACCCCTCCACTTT.

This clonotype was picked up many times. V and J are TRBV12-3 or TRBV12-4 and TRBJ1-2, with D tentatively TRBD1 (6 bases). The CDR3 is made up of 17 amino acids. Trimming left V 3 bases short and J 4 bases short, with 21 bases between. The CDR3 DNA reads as TGTGCCAGCAGTTTGGTCCGGGGGCCCAAGGGGAGCTATGGCTACACCTTC. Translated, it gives CASSLVRGPKGSYGYTF.

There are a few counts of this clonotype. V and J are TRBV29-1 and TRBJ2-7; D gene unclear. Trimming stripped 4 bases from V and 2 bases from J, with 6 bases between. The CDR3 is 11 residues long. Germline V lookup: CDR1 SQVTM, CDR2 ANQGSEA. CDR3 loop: CSVGKTYEQYF. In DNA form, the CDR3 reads TGCAGCGTTGGGAAGACCTACGAGCAGTACTTC.

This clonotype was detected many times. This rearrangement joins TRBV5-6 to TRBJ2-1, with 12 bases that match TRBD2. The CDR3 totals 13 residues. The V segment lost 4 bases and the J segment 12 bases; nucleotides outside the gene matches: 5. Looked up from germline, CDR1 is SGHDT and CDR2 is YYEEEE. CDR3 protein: CASSRTSGNWQFF. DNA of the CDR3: TGTGCCAGCAGCCGGACTAGCGGGAATTGGCAGTTCTTC.